This T cell receptor (beta chain) was retrieved from a study of T-cell reconstitution after alpha-beta-depleted transplantation in children. A TCRbeta library incorporating unique molecular identifiers was prepared. TCRdb passed the PCR reads through MiXCR, listing each CDR3 protein once. The sample carries about 980,000 distinct CDR3 sequences, about 31% recorded once. V was trimmed by 6 bases and J by 0 bases, leaving 13 bases between them. This CDR3 has 15 amino acids. Germline V gene sequence: CDR1 SNHLY, CDR2 FYNNEI. The sequence came from a boy younger than two who had a stem cell transplant for SCID, so the T cells may come from the graft donor. The starting material was PBMCs, mostly from graft donor cells, obtained 360 days after TCRalphabeta/CD19-depleted stem cell transplant. The V and J genes are TRBV2 and TRBJ2-3, with D possibly called TRBD1 or TRBD2 (5 bases each). CDR3 DNA: TGTGCCAGCAGCCCATATGGGGGTAGCACAGATACGCAGTATTTT. Its translation: CASSPYGGSTDTQYF.